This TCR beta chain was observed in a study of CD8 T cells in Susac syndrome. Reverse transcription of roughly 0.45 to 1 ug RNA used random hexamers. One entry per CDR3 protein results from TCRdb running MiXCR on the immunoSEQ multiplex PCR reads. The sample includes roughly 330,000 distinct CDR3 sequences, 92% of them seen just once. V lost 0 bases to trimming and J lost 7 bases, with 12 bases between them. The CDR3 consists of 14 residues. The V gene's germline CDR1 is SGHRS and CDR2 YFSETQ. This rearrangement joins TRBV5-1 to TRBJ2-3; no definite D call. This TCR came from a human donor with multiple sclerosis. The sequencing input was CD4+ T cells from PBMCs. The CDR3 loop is CASSLEVGRNTQYF. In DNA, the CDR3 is TGCGCCAGCAGCTTGGAGGTGGGTCGAAATACGCAGTATTTT.